Following are 10 T cell receptor beta chains from one sample sequenced in a study of T cell repertoires in cytomegalovirus infection. A single record per CDR3 protein comes from TCRdb applying MiXCR to the reads. The sample shows more than 250,000 distinct CDR3 sequences, roughly 25% of them seen only once. Antigens for these TCRs are unknown. The sample consisted of cultured PBMCs, taken from culture after CMV antigen stimulation. The origin of the receptors is a human donor in good health (CMV status not recorded). Some clones in this sample may be carry-over from other donors' samples.

V gene TRBV7-2 combines with J gene TRBJ2-7, with D tentatively TRBD1 or TRBD2 (5 bases each). Trimming left V 10 bases short and J 4 bases short, with 8 bases between. The CDR3 loop spans 10 amino acids. The germline V gene has CDR1 SGHTA and CDR2 FQGNSA. CDR3 amino acids: CATGHYEQYV. CDR3 DNA sequence: TGTGCCACGGGGCATTACGAGCAGTACGTC.

This clonotype was seen a few times. V gene TRBV24-1 combines with J gene TRBJ2-1; 11 bases are shared with TRBD1. The J segment lost 7 bases and the V segment lost 4 bases, leaving 5 bases of the junction unmatched. Germline CDR1 KGHDR, CDR2 SFDVKD. CDR3 length equals 15 residues. For the CDR3, the DNA is TGTGCCACCAGTGAAGGCGGACAGGGGGCGAATGAGCAGTTCTTC. As protein: CATSEGGQGANEQFF.

This clonotype has only a few counts. The rearrangement links TRBV6-5 to TRBJ2-5, with 7 bases matching TRBD2. V shed 0 bases and J 2 bases; nucleotides not matched to a gene: 9. CDR3 length equals 17 residues. CDR1 and CDR2 from the germline V gene are MNHEY and SVGAGI. CDR3 sequence (DNA): TGTGCCAGCAGTTACTCTGCGGGGGAGATTAGGCAAGAGACCCAGTACTTC. Translated, it gives CASSYSAGEIRQETQYF.

The chain couples TRBV6-5 to TRBJ2-1; 7 nucleotides line up with TRBD2. Looked up from germline, CDR1 is MNHEY and CDR2 is SVGAGI. V lost 4 bases to trimming and J lost 5 bases; unmatched junction nucleotides: 8. The length of the CDR3 is 15 residues. The CDR3 sequence: CASSLRGSRHNEQFF. The CDR3, as DNA: TGTGCCAGCAGTTTGCGCGGGAGTAGACACAATGAGCAGTTCTTC.

V and J are TRBV5-5 and TRBJ1-1, with D hard to call. The germline gives CDR1 SGHKS, CDR2 YYEKEE (reference sequence). V shed 1 base and J shed 7 bases, with 20 bases lying between them. The CDR3 sequence is 16 residues long. This CDR3 reads CASSLYPGLNEGEAFF. The CDR3 DNA is TGTGCCAGCAGCTTGTATCCAGGACTGAATGAGGGTGAAGCTTTCTTT.

This clonotype was seen a handful of times. This chain joins TRBV9 and TRBJ1-6; D gene uncertain. V was pared by 0 bases and J by 10 bases, with 8 bases between. The length of the CDR3 is 13 residues. Germline V gene lookup returns CDR1 SGDLS and CDR2 YYNGEE. This CDR3 reads CASSVEGGSPLHF. DNA for the CDR3: TGTGCCAGCAGCGTAGAGGGAGGATCACCCCTCCACTTT. The complete variable domain, with remaining parts taken from reference TRBV9 and TRBJ1-6, reads DSGVTQTPKHLITATGQRVTLRCSPRSGDLSVYWYQQSLDQGLQFLIQYYNGEERAKGNILERFSAQQFPDLHSELNLSSLELGDSALYFCASSVEGGSPLHFGNGTRLTVT.

V usage is TRBV29-1 and J usage is TRBJ2-5; D uncertain. V was shortened by 8 bases and J by 5 bases, with 9 bases between the two germline ends. The CDR3 covers 10 residues. CDR1 and CDR2 (germline): SQVTM, ANQGSEA. In DNA, the CDR3 is TGCAGCTTACACTTGGAGACCCAGTACTTC. It codes for CSLHLETQYF.

The chain recombines TRBV2 with TRBJ2-2; maybe TRBD2 (6 bases). The CDR3 extends over 13 amino acids. Trimming took 8 bases from V and 0 from J, leaving 7 bases between them. Germline V CDR1 and CDR2: SNHLY, FYNNEI. This chain's CDR3 is CASRGTNTGELFF. CDR3 DNA sequence: TGTGCCAGCCGCGGGACGAACACCGGGGAGCTGTTTTTT.

This clonotype was observed a handful of times. The chain couples TRBV7-9 to TRBJ1-1; D may be TRBD1 (5 bases). Trimming took off 3 bases at V and 3 bases at J, with 17 bases between the two ends. This CDR3 has 16 residues. Germline CDR1 and CDR2: SEHNR and FQNEAQ (reference sequence). The CDR3 reads CASSFGTRGMDTEAFF. CDR3 sequence (DNA): TGTGCCAGCAGCTTTGGAACAAGGGGCATGGACACTGAAGCTTTCTTT.

This clonotype was seen a handful of times. A much larger clone differs from this one at a single base, so this may be a read error. The rearrangement links TRBV7-3 to TRBJ2-7; 12 nucleotides match TRBD2. Trimming took 5 bases from V and 4 from J; bases not matched to a gene: 3. The CDR3 sequence is 14 residues long. The germline gives CDR1 SGHTA, CDR2 FQGTGA. The CDR3 loop is CASSPTSGRYEQYF. In DNA, the CDR3 is TGTGCCAGCAGCCCAACTAGCGGGAGGTACGAGCAGTACTTC. The whole variable domain, remainder taken from reference TRBV7-3 and TRBJ2-7, is GAGVSQTPSNKVTEKGKYVELRCDPISGHTALYWYRQSLGQGPEFLIYFQGTGAADDSGLPNDRFFAVRPEGSVSTLKIQRTERGDSAVYLCASSPTSGRYEQYFGPGTRLTVT.